A single T cell receptor (beta chain) is shown here with its context. The target antigen is unknown. The record originates from a study of beta chain features in type 1 diabetes. Overall study: There were approximately 100,000,000 sorted cells examined across all samples. Study conclusions and caveats: VDJ junctions from type 1 diabetes patients carried fewer insertions and larger deletions. Researchers cautioned that cDNA sequencing could over-represent cells with high TCR expression. Shorter TCRB CDR3s, moderately but significantly so, marked every one of the four CD4+ subsets in Type 1 diabetes patients.

cDNA synthesis used the whole RNA isolate, giving expressed TCRB sequences. Only in-frame clones appear in the TCRdb table, and some are missing; sequencing was by immunoSEQ multiplex PCR. The table has fewer than 400,000 clones, about a tenth seen once. The sequenced material came from central memory CD4+ T cells from blood. The sequence derives from a man aged 25 to 40 with type 1 diabetes.

This chain's CDR3 is CASSTPGTENTEAFF. CDR3 DNA: TGTGCCAGCAGTACCCCCGGGACAGAGAACACTGAAGCTTTCTTT. The chain joins TRBV6-6 to TRBJ1-1; TRBD1 matches at 7 bases. V shed 5 bases, J shed 1 base, and the junction held 7 bases outside the gene matches. This CDR3 spans 15 amino acids. The germline V gene encodes CDR1 MNHNY and CDR2 SVGAGI (reference sequence).